Below are 5 T cell receptor beta chains sequenced from a single sample in a study of T cell clonality in common variable immunodeficiency. The protocol was immunoSEQ multiplex PCR, while the TCRdb copy is restricted to in-frame clones and leaves out a portion. The data show 40,000 to 60,000 clones, with none appearing a single time. The sequencing sample was made of peripheral blood mononuclear cells. The receptors were sampled from a person aged 18 to 75 in good health.

This clone occurred a few times. The read halts 3 residues ahead of the CDR3 end, with the missing end drawn from the germline J gene. The chain employs TRBV19 and TRBJ2-3; TRBD1 matches 8 bases. The germline gives CDR1 LNHDA, CDR2 SQIVND (reference sequence). The CDR3 is 16 amino acids. The part of the CDR3 DNA that was read is TGTGCCAGTAGTCCGACAGGGGTAGGGAGCAATCAGCCG. Encoded protein: CASSPTGVGSNQP. The CDR3 in full is CASSPTGVGSNQPQYF.

There are many counts of this clone. CDR3 in amino acids: CASSMGPGFNNSPLHF. CDR3 DNA, as far as it was read: TGTGCCAGTAGTATGGGCCCAGGGTTTAATAATTCACCC. This chain connects TRBV19 to TRBJ1-6; D may be TRBD1 (5 bases). The DNA ends 3 residues before the CDR3 does, and the rest of the CDR3 is filled in from the germline J gene. This CDR3 contains 16 residues. Between the trimmed V and J ends, which lost 3 bases and 5 bases, there was a span of 14 bases. The V gene's germline CDR1 is LNHDA and CDR2 SQIVND (reference sequence).

This clone has only a few counts. The CDR3 extends 3 residues past the end of the read, so its final part is completed from the germline J gene. V and J are TRBV7-2 and TRBJ1-4, with D unresolved. The V gene lost 1 base and the J gene lost 10 bases, with 16 bases spanning the gap. The CDR3 has 15 residues. Germline-derived CDR1 and CDR2 are SGHTA and FQGNSA. The part of the CDR3 DNA that was read is TGTGCCAGCAGCTTAGGTTACAGCCCGGTGGGAAAA. Translating gives CASSLGYSPVGK. The CDR3, in full, reads CASSLGYSPVGKLFF.

This clone was found many times. CDR3 sequence: CASSQTGTWIGDEQFF. The sequenced part of the CDR3 DNA is TGTGCCAGCAGTCAAACCGGGACATGGATTGGCGATGAG. The chain joins TRBV14 to TRBJ2-1; maybe TRBD1 (6 bases). The CDR3 is cut off 3 residues early in the read; its end comes from the germline J gene. Deletions cut 6 bases from V and 8 bases from J, with 23 bases between. This CDR3 comprises 16 residues. Germline V gives CDR1 SGHDN, CDR2 FVKESK.

This clone was found many times. The observed sequence ends 3 residues before the CDR3 terminus, with the missing tail filled in from the germline J gene. J is TRBJ1-2 and V is TRBV7-2; unclear D gene. The CDR3 spans 15 residues. V was shortened by 0 bases and J by 2 bases, with 10 bases between the two germline ends. In germline, CDR1 is SGHTA, CDR2 FQGNSA. CDR3 in amino acids: CASSLANLVNYGYTF. CDR3 DNA (partial): TGTGCCAGCAGCTTAGCGAATCTAGTAAACTATGGC. Looking up the rest from reference TRBV7-2 and TRBJ1-2 gives the full variable domain: GAGVSQSPSNKVTEKGKDVELRCDPISGHTALYWYRQSLGQGLEFLIYFQGNSAPDKSGLPSDRFSAERTGGSVSTLTIQRTQQEDSAVYLCASSLANLVNYGYTFGSGTRLTVV.